This TCR beta chain originates from a study of blood T cell repertoires in COVID-19. Study at large: Sites across the United States, Italy and Spain contributed samples from acute and convalescent COVID-19. The cDNA or gDNA used as material had been derived from T cells, B-cell-depleted T cells, or PBMCs.

Clinical history reported by participants formed the basis on which cohorts were assigned. How the authors handled the data: Amplification with reference gene primers provided the estimates of nucleated cell counts. The method was immunoSEQ multiplex PCR; TCRdb's version includes in-frame clones alone and lacks a portion of them. The D gene and trimming were derived from the DNA, and the V and J assignments and clone size from that table. The sample carries approximately 480,000 clones, about 85% recorded once. This CDR3 has 15 residues. With 5 bases removed from V and 0 bases from J, the gap between germline ends came to 11 bases. The V gene's germline CDR1 is SGHAT and CDR2 FQNNGV.

The specimen was PBMCs or T cells enriched from blood (not recorded which). V gene TRBV11-2 combines with J gene TRBJ1-5; a possible D gene is TRBD1 (5 bases). The receptor comes from a young woman who had recovered from COVID-19. The DNA for the CDR3 is TGTGCCAGCAGCCACACAGGAGATAGCAATCAGCCCCAGCATTTT. This sequence encodes CASSHTGDSNQPQHF.